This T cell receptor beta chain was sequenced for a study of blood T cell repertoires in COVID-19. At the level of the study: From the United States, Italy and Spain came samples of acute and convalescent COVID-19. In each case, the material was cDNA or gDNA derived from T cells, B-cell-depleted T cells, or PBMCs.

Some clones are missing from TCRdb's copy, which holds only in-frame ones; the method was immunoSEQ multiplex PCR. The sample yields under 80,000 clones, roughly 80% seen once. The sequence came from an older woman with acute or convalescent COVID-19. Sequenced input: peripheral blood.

The CDR3 is CASSEAKGNSPLHF. DNA for the CDR3: TGTGCCAGCAGTGAAGCGAAGGGGAATTCACCCCTCCACTTT. The V gene is TRBV2, the J gene TRBJ1-6, with D possibly TRBD1 on 5 matching bases. Trimming removed 0 bases from V and 7 bases from J, with 7 bases in between. The germline V gene encodes CDR1 SNHLY and CDR2 FYNNEI. The CDR3 has 14 amino acids.